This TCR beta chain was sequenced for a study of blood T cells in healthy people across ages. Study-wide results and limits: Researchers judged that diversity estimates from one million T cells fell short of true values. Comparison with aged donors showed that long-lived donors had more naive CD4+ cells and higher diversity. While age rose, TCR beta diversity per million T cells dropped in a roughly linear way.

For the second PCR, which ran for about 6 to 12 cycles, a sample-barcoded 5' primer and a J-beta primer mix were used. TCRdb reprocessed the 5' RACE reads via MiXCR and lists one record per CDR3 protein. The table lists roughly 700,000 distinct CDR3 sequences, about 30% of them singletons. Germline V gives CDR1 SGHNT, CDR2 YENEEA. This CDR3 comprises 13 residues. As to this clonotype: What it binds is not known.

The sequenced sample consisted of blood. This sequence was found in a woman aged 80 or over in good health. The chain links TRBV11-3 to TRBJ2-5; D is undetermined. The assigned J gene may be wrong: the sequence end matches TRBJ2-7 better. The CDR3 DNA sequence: TGTGCCAGCAGCCCTGGACGGGCCGGCGAGCAGTACTTC. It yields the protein CASSPGRAGEQYF.